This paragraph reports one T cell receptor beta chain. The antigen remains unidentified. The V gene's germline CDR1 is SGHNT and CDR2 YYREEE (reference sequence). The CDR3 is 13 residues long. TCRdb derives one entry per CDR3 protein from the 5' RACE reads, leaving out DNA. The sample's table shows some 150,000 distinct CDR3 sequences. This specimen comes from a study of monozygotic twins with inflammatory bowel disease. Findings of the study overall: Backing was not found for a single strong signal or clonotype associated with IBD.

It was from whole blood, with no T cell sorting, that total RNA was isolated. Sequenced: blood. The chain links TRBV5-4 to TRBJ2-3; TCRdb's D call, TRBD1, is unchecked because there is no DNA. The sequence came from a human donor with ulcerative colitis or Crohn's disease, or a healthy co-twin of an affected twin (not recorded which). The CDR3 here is CASSSEPPDTQYF.